The present T cell receptor (beta chain) was sequenced within a study of blood T cell repertoires in COVID-19. Study-level background: COVID-19 samples, acute and convalescent, were from the United States, Italy and Spain. T cells, B-cell-depleted T cells, or PBMCs supplied cDNA or gDNA.

Germline V gene lookup returns CDR1 MNHEY and CDR2 SVGEGT. The CDR3 sequence is 18 residues long. The germline V and J ends were trimmed by 0 bases and 2 bases, with 19 bases remaining between them. Participant reports of clinical history set cohort assignment. Assay used: immunoSEQ multiplex PCR; TCRdb lists only in-frame clones, some missing. The sample lists 190,000 or so clones, 70% to 90% seen once, with roughly 8.8% in the top ten. The sequence derives from a woman between 18 and 29 years old who had recovered from COVID-19. The sample taken for sequencing was PBMCs or T cells enriched from blood (not recorded which). The chain employs TRBV6-2 or TRBV6-3 and TRBJ1-1; possible D gene TRBD1, 6 bases. The CDR3 spells CASSYSLKITGFNTEAFF. The DNA of the CDR3 is TGTGCCAGCAGTTACTCGCTAAAAATTACAGGGTTCAACACTGAAGCTTTCTTT.